The text below deals with one T cell receptor (beta chain). Its antigen is not known. This sample is drawn from a study of cytomegalovirus exposure and HLA in healthy donors. The study, taken as a whole, reports: A later analysis linked a missense DCLRE1C variant to TCR beta V- and J-gene trimming. CMV antigen specificity of a few CMV-associated chains was confirmed in vitro. A later analysis revealed that TCR association rates differed between HLA loci, peaking at DRB1 and bottoming out at HLA-C. Earlier findings revealed that most TCR beta V segments proved productive either about 87% or about 30% of the time.

The study ran its PCR with 60 Vbeta and 13 Jbeta primers. TCRdb's table, derived via immunoSEQ multiplex PCR, lists solely in-frame clones and lacks some. The sample includes some 170,000 clones, approximately 80% of them seen just once. The receptor was derived from a young man in good health and CMV-seropositive. The sample was PBMCs.

In DNA form, the CDR3 reads TGCGCCAGCAGCAGGGGACAGGTGAACACCGGGGAGCTGTTTTTT. It specifies CASSRGQVNTGELFF. This sequence joins TRBV10-1 and TRBJ2-2; 8 nucleotides line up with TRBD1. After removal of 6 bases from V and 1 base from J, the junction contained 4 bases not matched to a gene. The germline V gene encodes CDR1 WNHNN and CDR2 SYGVQD (reference sequence). The CDR3 runs 15 residues.